Shown below are 16 T cell receptor beta chains from a single sample sequenced in a study of T-cell reconstitution after alpha-beta-depleted transplantation in children. It was with unique molecular identifiers that the TCRbeta library was prepared. TCRdb re-called the PCR reads through MiXCR, storing one row per CDR3 protein. The sample holds approximately 130,000 distinct CDR3 sequences, roughly 9.7% seen once. The sequenced sample was PBMCs, mostly from graft donor cells, obtained 180 days after TCRalphabeta/CD19-depleted stem cell transplant. The receptors derive from a girl under three years old who had a stem cell transplant for combined immunodeficiency, so the T cells may come from the graft donor.

This clonotype was counted only a few times. The V call is TRBV19, the J call TRBJ2-1, with 11 bases identical to TRBD1. Germline V gives CDR1 LNHDA, CDR2 SQIVND (reference sequence). V lost 7 bases to trimming and J lost 8 bases; unmatched junction nucleotides: 7. CDR3 length equals 14 residues. The CDR3 sequence: CASISPGQGDEQFF. Written as DNA, the CDR3 is TGTGCCAGTATAAGCCCGGGACAGGGGGATGAGCAGTTCTTC.

Only a few counts were recorded for this clonotype. This rearrangement joins TRBV21-1 to TRBJ2-7; the table gives TRBD2 as D, unverified against the DNA. TRBV21-1 is deemed a pseudogene. The CDR3 covers 19 residues. CDR3 nucleotide sequence: TGTGCCAGCAGCAAAGAGGCTAGCGGGAGAAGTCACCCTAAATGCGAGCAGTACTTC. Translating it yields CASSKEASGRSHPKCEQYF.

This clonotype has just a few counts. In DNA, the CDR3 is TGCAGCGTTGGCAAGGGGGTAGCGGTCGAGCAGTACTTC. This encodes CSVGKGVAVEQYF. The rearrangement uses TRBV29-1 and TRBJ2-7; D is possibly TRBD1 or TRBD2 (6 bases each). The germline V gene encodes CDR1 SQVTM and CDR2 ANQGSEA. This CDR3 spans 13 amino acids. Trimming pared 4 bases from V and 6 bases from J, leaving 16 bases between.

This clonotype was seen a handful of times. The V call is TRBV27, the J call TRBJ1-4; D possibly corresponds to TRBD1 (5 bases). The CDR3 runs to 16 residues. Germline CDR1 is MNHEY and CDR2 is SMNVEV (reference sequence). The V end lost 5 bases, the J end lost 3 bases, and 16 bases lay between the germline ends. CDR3 in amino acids: CASSTLSHRPNEKLFF. The DNA of the CDR3 is TGTGCCAGCAGTACCCTCTCCCACAGGCCTAATGAAAAACTGTTTTTT. Supplemented by reference TRBV27 and TRBJ1-4, the full variable domain reads EAQVTQNPRYLITVTGKKLTVTCSQNMNHEYMSWYRQDPGLGLRQIYYSMNVEVTDKGDVPEGYKVSRKEKRNFPLILESPSPNQTSLYFCASSTLSHRPNEKLFFGSGTQLSVL.

This clonotype was seen a handful of times. The rearrangement joins TRBV11-1 to TRBJ2-7; 12 bases fit TRBD1. Losses at the gene ends were 0 bases for V and 7 bases for J; bases not matched to a gene: 16. The CDR3 length is 19 residues. In germline, CDR1 is SGHAT, CDR2 FQDESV (reference sequence). This chain's CDR3 is CASSLARAPWGQGAGEQYF. Written as DNA, the CDR3 is TGTGCCAGCAGCTTAGCGCGCGCTCCCTGGGGACAGGGGGCTGGTGAGCAGTACTTC.

There are a few counts of this clonotype. The chain has TRBV5-1 and TRBJ2-5, with TRBD2 matching over 12 bases. After removal of 0 bases from V and 1 base from J, the junction contained 4 bases not matched to a gene. The CDR3 loop spans 17 amino acids. From germline, CDR1 is SGHRS and CDR2 YFSETQ. CDR3: CASSLVGTSGPQETQYF. CDR3 bases: TGCGCCAGCAGCTTGGTCGGGACTAGCGGGCCCCAAGAGACCCAGTACTTC.

This clonotype was observed at least ten times. The rearrangement links TRBV12-3 or TRBV12-4 to TRBJ2-7, with D possibly called TRBD1 or TRBD2 (5 bases each). The CDR3 runs to 12 residues. The germline V and J ends were trimmed by 6 bases and 4 bases, with 10 bases remaining between them. CDR3 loop: CASSPGPYEQYF. CDR3 sequence (DNA): TGTGCCAGCAGCCCGGGGCCTTACGAGCAGTACTTC.

In its sample, this clonotype was seen a few times. The chain couples TRBV12-3 or TRBV12-4 to TRBJ2-1; D is unresolved. The CDR3 has 10 residues. Trimming removed 5 bases at V and 7 bases at J, with 3 bases between. Written as DNA, the CDR3 is TGTGCCAGCAGTCTTAATGAGCAGTTCTTC. Translated: CASSLNEQFF.

In its sample, this clonotype was seen many times. The V and J genes are TRBV18 and TRBJ2-7; 9 nucleotides align to TRBD1. The germline V gene encodes CDR1 KGHSH and CDR2 LQKENI. Trimming cost V 2 bases and J 5 bases; bases outside gene matches: 7. The CDR3 is made up of 15 amino acids. CDR3 region: CASSPGRTGDDEQYF. The CDR3 DNA follows: TGTGCCAGCTCACCAGGTAGGACAGGGGACGACGAGCAGTACTTC.

The chain employs TRBV7-6 and TRBJ2-5; 8 nucleotides match TRBD2. Germline CDR1 is SGHVS and CDR2 is FNYEAQ. The CDR3 sequence is 16 residues long. V shed 2 bases and J 3 bases; nucleotides not matched to a gene: 8. The CDR3, as DNA: TGTGCCAGCAGCTTATGGGCAGGAGCGGGAGAAGAGACCCAGTACTTC. Its protein is CASSLWAGAGEETQYF. Based on the CDR3 plus reference TRBV7-6 and TRBJ2-5, the full variable domain is GAGVSQSPRYKVTKRGQDVALRCDPISGHVSLYWYRQALGQGPEFLTYFNYEAQQDKSGLPNDRFSAERPEGSISTLTIQRTEQRDSAMYRCASSLWAGAGEETQYFGPGTRLLVL.

The rearrangement joins TRBV30 to TRBJ2-1, with a weak D call TRBD2 (5 bases). Germline V gene sequence: CDR1 GTSNPN, CDR2 SVGIG (reference sequence). Trimming took 4 bases from V and 4 from J, leaving 8 bases between them. This CDR3 has 12 residues. CDR3 sequence reads: CAWKRLYNEQFF. Here the CDR3 DNA reads TGTGCCTGGAAGCGGCTATACAATGAGCAGTTCTTC.

The gene calls are TRBV20-1 and TRBJ2-7; 10 bases match TRBD2. The V segment lost 1 base and the J segment 0 bases; nucleotides outside the gene matches: 3. Germline V gives CDR1 DFQATT, CDR2 SNEGSKA (reference sequence). CDR3 length: 15 amino acids. CDR3 sequence: CSARGGLAVSYEQYF. CDR3 nucleotides: TGCAGTGCTAGAGGAGGACTAGCGGTCTCCTACGAGCAGTACTTC.

The genes are TRBV20-1 and TRBJ1-4; D might be TRBD1 (5 bases). This CDR3 is 15 amino acids long. Germline V gene data show CDR1 as DFQATT and CDR2 as SNEGSKA (reference sequence). V lost 0 bases and J 6 bases, leaving 14 bases between the germline ends. CDR3 sequence (DNA): TGCAGTGCTAGAGATTGGGGGAACACGGATGAAAAACTGTTTTTT. Its translation: CSARDWGNTDEKLFF.

The CDR3 sequence: CASSRDRGGYNEQFF. The DNA for the CDR3 is TGTGCCAGCAGCCGGGACAGGGGAGGCTACAATGAGCAGTTCTTC. V usage is TRBV7-2 and J usage is TRBJ2-1; 10 nucleotides line up with TRBD1. J lost 3 bases, V lost 5 bases, and 4 bases had no gene match. There are 15 residues in the CDR3. Germline loops: CDR1 SGHTA, CDR2 FQGNSA.

The chain recombines TRBV6-5 with TRBJ2-7, with D tentatively TRBD1 (5 bases). This CDR3 is built from 15 residues. Germline CDR1 reads MNHEY; CDR2 reads SVGAGI. Trimming took 2 bases from V and 5 from J, leaving 16 bases between them. CDR3 coding DNA: TGTGCCAGCAGTTACAGCGCAGGGCGCCCTCACGAGCAGTACTTC. As protein: CASSYSAGRPHEQYF.

This clonotype was picked up a small number of times. CDR3 bases: TGCGCCAGCAGCTCACTAGCGGGGGCCTCCTACGAGCAGTACTTC. This codes for CASSSLAGASYEQYF. The chain carries TRBV5-1 and TRBJ2-7; TRBD2 matches 11 bases. Germline V gene sequence: CDR1 SGHRS, CDR2 YFSETQ. V was pared by 3 bases and J by 0 bases, with 2 bases of the junction left unmatched. The length of the CDR3 is 15 residues.